One sample yielded the 19 T cell receptor beta chains listed below, sequenced in a study of cytomegalovirus exposure and HLA in healthy donors. PCR involved 60 Vbeta and 13 Jbeta primers. Clones were sequenced by immunoSEQ multiplex PCR, and TCRdb holds only the in-frame ones, with some missing. The sample records roughly 200,000 clones, 83% being singletons. The specimen sequenced was PBMCs. The receptors derive from a man in his forties in good health and CMV-seropositive.

The CDR3 loop reads CASTLQGSSYEQYF. CDR3 in DNA: TGCGCCAGCACCTTACAGGGGAGCTCCTACGAGCAGTACTTC. The chain uses TRBV5-1 and TRBJ2-7, with 7 bases identical to TRBD1. This CDR3 region has 14 residues. Germline CDR1 and CDR2: SGHRS and YFSETQ. J was trimmed by 0 bases and V by 6 bases; bases with no gene match: 6.

The chain couples TRBV19 to TRBJ1-1, with D hard to call. Looked up from germline, CDR1 is LNHDA and CDR2 is SQIVND (reference sequence). Trimming pared 7 bases from V and 7 bases from J, leaving 10 bases between. The CDR3 extends over 11 amino acids. The CDR3: CASTMLSEAFF. CDR3 sequence (DNA): TGTGCCAGTACCATGCTAAGTGAAGCTTTCTTT.

The rearrangement joins TRBV27 to TRBJ1-5, with TRBD1 as a possible D gene (5 bases). The V end was cut by 7 bases, the J end by 7 bases, with 20 bases between. In germline, CDR1 is MNHEY, CDR2 SMNVEV (reference sequence). CDR3 length: 15 amino acids. The CDR3 DNA reads TGTGCCAGCAACCAAACCCCAGGATGGGGCCAGCCCCAGCATTTT. This codes for CASNQTPGWGQPQHF.

This chain joins TRBV9 and TRBJ1-1; D not certain. The germline V and J ends were trimmed by 1 base and 8 bases, with 12 bases remaining between them. The CDR3 is 13 amino acids. Germline V gene data show CDR1 as SGDLS and CDR2 as YYNGEE. Here the CDR3 reads CASSVRIGEEAFF. The CDR3 nucleotides read TGTGCCAGCAGCGTACGTATTGGGGAGGAAGCTTTCTTT. Complete variable domain (other parts from reference TRBV9 and TRBJ1-1): DSGVTQTPKHLITATGQRVTLRCSPRSGDLSVYWYQQSLDQGLQFLIQYYNGEERAKGNILERFSAQQFPDLHSELNLSSLELGDSALYFCASSVRIGEEAFFGQGTRLTVV.

J is TRBJ1-2 and V is TRBV7-8; 8 nucleotides match TRBD1. Trimming at V came to 2 bases and at J to 4 bases, leaving 15 bases not matched to a gene. Germline V gene data show CDR1 as SGHVS and CDR2 as FQNEAQ. There are 18 residues in the CDR3. CDR3 sequence (DNA): TGTGCCAGCAGCTTAAGTATATTCAGGGGGCTCTCGGGCTATGGCTACACCTTC. It is translated as CASSLSIFRGLSGYGYTF. The entire variable domain, with the rest obtained from reference TRBV7-8 and TRBJ1-2, is as follows: GAGVSQSPRYKVAKRGQDVALRCDPISGHVSLFWYQQALGQGPEFLTYFQNEAQLDKSGLPSDRFFAERPEGSVSTLKIQRTQQEDSAVYLCASSLSIFRGLSGYGYTFGSGTRLTVV.

The rearrangement joins TRBV5-6 to TRBJ2-5, with TRBD1 identical over 11 bases. The CDR3 length is 15 residues. CDR1 and CDR2 (germline): SGHDT, YYEEEE. Trimming took 1 base from V and 5 from J; bases not matched to a gene: 4. In DNA, the CDR3 is TGTGCCAGCAGCTTGAGGGGACAGGGGGTTGAGACCCAGTACTTC. Protein: CASSLRGQGVETQYF.

With regard to this clone: One end of the junction varies from germline; a read error may be responsible. Other DNA sequences from this sample encode an identical CDR3 as well. The rearrangement joins TRBV27 to TRBJ2-7; TRBD1 might be the D (5 bases). The CDR3 contains 14 residues. Germline loops: CDR1 MNHEY, CDR2 SMNVEV (reference sequence). The CDR3 reads CASTPSAGHYEQYF. The CDR3, as DNA: TGCGCCAGCACCCCCTCCGCAGGGCACTACGAGCAGTACTTC.

V usage is TRBV19 and J usage is TRBJ1-5; TRBD1 is a possible D gene (6 bases). The CDR3 is 14 amino acids. Trimming stripped 4 bases from V and 7 bases from J, with 14 bases between. CDR1 and CDR2 (germline): LNHDA, SQIVND (reference sequence). The CDR3 DNA sequence: TGTGCCAGTAGTAGGAATCAGGGGTACCAGCCCCAGCATTTT. Protein sequence: CASSRNQGYQPQHF.

This sequence joins TRBV5-1 and TRBJ2-1; 14 positions agree with TRBD2. V gave up 5 bases and J gave up 3 bases; unmatched junction bases: 10. The CDR3 totals 18 residues. Germline assignment: CDR1 SGHRS and CDR2 YFSETQ. The CDR3: CASRPGTSGSILYNEQFF. DNA for the CDR3: TGCGCCAGCAGACCCGGGACTAGCGGGAGTATACTCTACAATGAGCAGTTCTTC.

The chain employs TRBV2 and TRBJ2-1; maybe TRBD2 (6 bases). V lost 6 bases and J 1 base, leaving 22 bases between the germline ends. The CDR3 sequence is 18 residues long. CDR1 and CDR2 from the germline V gene are SNHLY and FYNNEI. Written as DNA, the CDR3 is TGTGCCAGCAGGACCGCGAGGAGGGTGAGAGAATCCTACAATGAGCAGTTCTTC. Amino acids: CASRTARRVRESYNEQFF.

Note on this clone: Different DNA sequences within this sample yield the same CDR3. The V gene is TRBV2, the J gene TRBJ1-1; D unresolved. Germline loops: CDR1 SNHLY, CDR2 FYNNEI. CDR3 length: 11 amino acids. V shed 8 bases and J shed 8 bases, with 12 bases lying between them. CDR3 nucleotides: TGTGCCAGCCTCCCGGGCGGGGAAGCTTTCTTT. It is translated as CASLPGGEAFF.

The chain links TRBV6-5 to TRBJ1-4, with unresolved D. This CDR3 is 14 amino acids long. Germline CDR1 and CDR2: MNHEY and SVGAGI. The V gene lost 7 bases and the J gene lost 3 bases, with 12 bases spanning the gap. The CDR3 sequence: CASIGGRANEKLFF. CDR3 DNA sequence: TGTGCCAGCATAGGAGGGAGAGCTAATGAAAAACTGTTTTTT.

V is TRBV5-1 and J is TRBJ1-5; TRBD1 is a possible D gene (6 bases). The CDR3 contains 14 residues. Germline values: CDR1 SGHRS, CDR2 YFSETQ. The ends were cut back, 0 bases at V and 4 bases at J, with 8 bases in the middle. The DNA of the CDR3 is TGCGCCAGCAGCTTGGGGGGGCGGAATCAGCCCCAGCATTTT. The encoded protein is CASSLGGRNQPQHF.

This chain uses TRBV5-6 with TRBJ2-3; 14 bases match TRBD2. The trim removed 5 bases at V and 4 bases at J, leaving 9 bases unmatched. Germline loops: CDR1 SGHDT, CDR2 YYEEEE. The CDR3 runs to 17 residues. The CDR3 here is CASRQGLAGASPDTQYF. CDR3 DNA: TGTGCCAGCAGACAGGGACTAGCGGGAGCTTCCCCAGATACGCAGTATTTT.

This chain connects TRBV7-7 to TRBJ2-2; D is possibly TRBD1 (6 bases). Germline values: CDR1 SSHAT, CDR2 FNYEAQ (reference sequence). The CDR3 totals 15 residues. Trimming took off 3 bases at V and 4 bases at J, with 12 bases between the two ends. The CDR3 sequence: CASSFGAGVTGELFF. CDR3 nucleotide sequence: TGTGCCAGCAGCTTTGGGGCAGGGGTCACCGGGGAGCTGTTTTTT.

This sequence joins TRBV11-1 and TRBJ2-5, with TRBD2 identical over 12 bases. The germline CDR1 and CDR2 sequences are SGHAT and FQDESV (reference sequence). V gave up 1 base and J gave up 5 bases; unmatched junction bases: 2. CDR3 size: 15 residues. The CDR3 bases are TGTGCCAGCAGCTTAGGACTAGCGGGGGAGGAGACCCAGTACTTC. This sequence encodes CASSLGLAGEETQYF.

This chain connects TRBV5-1 to TRBJ2-5; TRBD2 matches 13 bases. The V gene end was trimmed by 7 bases and the J gene end by 4 bases; junction bases not matched to a gene: 10. CDR1 is SGHRS and CDR2 is YFSETQ in the germline V gene. CDR3 length equals 16 residues. The DNA for the CDR3 is TGCGCCAGCGCAATTACCGGGACTAGCGGGACAGAGACCCAGTACTTC. Protein: CASAITGTSGTETQYF.

CDR3 region: CATSKGQGKGDTQYF. In DNA form, the CDR3 reads TGTGCCACCTCAAAAGGGCAGGGGAAAGGGGATACGCAGTATTTT. The genes are TRBV7-9 and TRBJ2-3; D might be TRBD1 (6 bases). The CDR3 has 15 amino acids. The V end lost 10 bases, the J end lost 6 bases, and 23 bases lay between the germline ends. Per the germline V gene, CDR1 is SEHNR and CDR2 is FQNEAQ (reference sequence). Looking up the rest from reference TRBV7-9 and TRBJ2-3 gives the full variable domain: DTGVSQNPRHKITKRGQNVTFRCDPISEHNRLYWYRQTLGQGPEFLTYFQNEAQLEKSRLLSDRFSAERPKGSFSTLEIQRTEQGDSAMYLCATSKGQGKGDTQYFGPGTRLTVL.

The chain uses TRBV7-9 and TRBJ1-1, with D possibly being TRBD1 (5 bases). The germline V and J ends were trimmed by 5 bases and 0 bases, with 19 bases remaining between them. This CDR3 has 17 residues. Looked up from germline, CDR1 is SEHNR and CDR2 is FQNEAQ (reference sequence). CDR3 region: CASSRLSGTPLNTEAFF. The CDR3 DNA is TGTGCCAGCAGCCGACTCAGCGGGACTCCGTTGAACACTGAAGCTTTCTTT.